Sequencing of this T cell receptor (beta chain) was carried out in a study of T cell repertoires in cytomegalovirus infection (dated by TCRdb to between 2018 and 2020). In the study overall: The peptide stimulations were aimed at well-studied HLA-B-restricted epitopes as well as recently identified HLA-C-restricted CMV epitopes, whose presentation resists viral immunomodulation. The HLA type of each donor mattered for the analysis, because public TCR beta signatures pointed to carriage of CMV infection along with the matching HLA type.

Including cysteine and phenylalanine, the CDR3 has 16 amino acids. The entry retains the CDR3 DNA only, 48 bases that are in frame from base 1. CDR1 and CDR2 (SGHVT, SQSDAQ) derive from the germline V gene. In the case of this clonotype: The specificity of this receptor is unknown. Its ends do not fully match the called genes, so a read error is possible.

These reads were obtained on an Illumina HiSeq 1500. In-frame beta chains were kept once TCRdb had trimmed the public reads at Q25 with fastp and called clones with MiXCR. Each CDR3 protein gets just one entry, which takes the most common genes and DNA from the rows behind it. For this sample the table gives 750,000 to 900,000 distinct CDR3 sequences, of which almost 30% were detected only once. The ten largest clones add up to roughly 13% of the sample. The treatment or condition tag for this specimen amounts to: in vitro stimulation with specific CMV peptide epitopes to enrich CMV-specific T cells. General findings and caveats noted by the study authors: In both this cohort and an independent approximately 370-donor cohort, the cumulative frequency of public TCR beta family members distinguished carriers of CMV infection plus the relevant HLA type. The ex vivo response was dominated by HLA-C-restricted CMV-specific TCR beta clonotypes, which also provided the single most frequent clonotype in two of eight donors.

The input for sequencing was cultured CD8+ T cells from PBMCs, taken from culture after CMV antigen stimulation. The receptor chain draws on TRBV7-4 and TRBJ1-5, with an unclear D gene assignment. The TCR comes from a human donor in good health (CMV status not recorded). Some clones in this sample may be carry-over from other donors' samples. The DNA sequence is as follows: TGTGTCAGCAGCCCAGGTTGGTCCCAGGGCAATCAGCCCCAGCATTTT. Translated, it gives CVSSPGWSQGNQPQHF. Where the CDR3 stops, the reference TRBV7-4 and TRBJ1-5 genes take over; the full variable domain is GAGVSQSPRYKVAKRGRDVALRCDSISGHVTLYWYRQTLGQGSEVLTYSQSDAQRDKSGRPSGRFSAERPERSVSTLKIQRTEQGDSAVYLCVSSPGWSQGNQPQHFGDGTRLSIL.